This T cell receptor (beta chain) was recovered during a study of T cell responses to AZD1222 COVID-19 vaccine (dated by TCRdb to about 2021). The study in broad terms: TCR sequencing covered some 250 trial participants: 200 to 220 given two doses of AZD1222 and 26 given two doses of MenACWY control vaccine. Enrollment into the trials was organized by age into subgroups of 18-55, 56-69 and 70-plus years, and those subgroups contained about 160, 30 and 59 TCR-sequenced participants, respectively. General study outcomes and caveats: Because no samples from the day 14 peak response were available, repertoires could be characterized only after the peak T cell response. In the small 56-69-year group, the increase in depth fell short of significance, most likely because of low power. Participants were mostly white British and included more females than males, and it was suggested by the authors that clonal diversity may have been underestimated. After two AZD1222 doses, both the breadth and the depth of spike-specific TCRs were significantly higher than at day 0 and than in MenACWY recipients. The whole spike protein was spanned by vaccine-associated CD4 TCRs, and dominant responses were seen in regions 160-218 and 743-854. Conclusions about previously exposed vaccinees are limited, since just six AZD1222 recipients were seropositive for SARS-CoV-2 at baseline. Nearly half of unique spike-specific TCRs reportedly recognized epitopes outside regions mutated in the B.1.351 and B.1.1.7 variants.

The sample's time point label, in plain terms: about 28 days (+/-7) after the second vaccine dose. AZD1222 recipients given second doses at about 4 weeks or at about 12 weeks were pooled, since spike-specific TCR depth and breadth were not found to differ between the two schedules. Samples from vaccinated people were obtained from the UK trials COV001 and COV002, which included a single-blind randomized controlled phase 2/3 trial of AZD1222 (ChAdOx1 nCoV-19) in healthy adults. For TCRbeta chain sequencing, PBMC samples from trial participants were taken at day 0 and at day 28 after the second dose. As regards this clone: The specificity of this receptor is unknown. No much larger clone is present one base from it, and per-base qualities are unavailable.

The CDR3 regions of human TCRbeta chains were analyzed by immunosequencing. On the authors' methods: Repertoire TCRs were checked for matches against a reference library of SARS-CoV-2-specific TCRs that had been generated using the MIRA antigen-specificity platform. Breadth was defined as the fraction of unique TCRs that were SARS-CoV-2-associated, and depth was defined as the fraction of total T cells that were SARS-CoV-2-associated. Using the MIRA data, each spike-specific TCR was mapped to the spike region that the TCR reacts to and placed in a CD4 or CD8 class. Log10-transformed breadth and depth values were compared by one-way ANOVA with Sidak's multiple comparisons tests. TCRdb took over this immuneACCESS table, retaining in-frame rearrangements with V and J assigned. Such tables are incomplete; in checked studies, under half of the missing clones stem from an unresolved V gene, and the remainder is unexplained. The DNA gave D and trimming, while V, J and clone size come from that table. A total of 190,000 or so clones appear in this sample, roughly 90% of them only once. The ten largest clonotypes hold 3% to 3.5% of the sample.

Looking up the germline V gene (reference sequence) yields CDR1 SEHNR and CDR2 FQNEAQ. V loses 3 bases at its end and J loses 4 bases; junction bases beyond the gene matches: 4. The CDR3 has 15 amino acids, counting the end cysteine and phenylalanine. The sequence is cut down to CDR3 DNA, 45 bases in frame from base 1. This TCR was recovered from an adult who received the AZD1222 COVID-19 vaccine. This receptor chain uses TRBV7-9 and TRBJ1-2, with 11 bases aligning to TRBD1. The sample was peripheral blood, taken 28 days after the second AZD1222 dose. The CDR3 reads as follows: CASSFGQGALYGYTF. The DNA sequence is as follows: TGTGCCAGCAGCTTTGGACAGGGGGCTCTCTATGGCTACACCTTC.